Shown below are 30 T cell receptor beta chains from a single sample sequenced in a study of cytotoxic CD8 clonotypes in ibrutinib-treated CLL. Generated by immunoSEQ multiplex PCR, the TCRdb table keeps only in-frame clones and is missing some. The table includes around 40,000 clones, less than 85% detected once. The material sequenced was PBMCs, taken at disease progression, from a patient treated with ibrutinib. The source is a human donor with chronic lymphocytic leukemia.

V usage is TRBV27 and J usage is TRBJ2-1, with D unresolved. The CDR3 has 14 residues. V was pared by 6 bases and J by 7 bases, with 16 bases between. Germline V gene sequence: CDR1 MNHEY, CDR2 SMNVEV (reference sequence). The CDR3 protein is CASSWARRANEQFF. In DNA, the CDR3 is TGTGCCAGCAGCTGGGCCCGTCGGGCTAATGAGCAGTTCTTC.

This chain links TRBV2 with TRBJ2-1; 11 nucleotides line up with TRBD2. The length of the CDR3 is 18 residues. Germline lookup yields CDR1 SNHLY and CDR2 FYNNEI. V trimming: 6 bases; J trimming: 1 base; junction bases outside the gene matches: 11. The CDR3 region is CASSNPGLAAKSYNEQFF. CDR3 DNA: TGTGCCAGCAGCAATCCGGGACTAGCGGCAAAATCCTACAATGAGCAGTTCTTC.

Comments on this clone: Germline and junction disagree at one end, which may indicate a read error. The same CDR3 arises from other DNA sequences in this sample as well. The chain couples TRBV27 to TRBJ1-2; D call uncertain. The CDR3 contains 16 residues. CDR1 and CDR2 from the germline V gene are MNHEY and SMNVEV (reference sequence). CDR3 DNA: TGTGCCAGTAGTTTATCGCCCCGGGCCGCCAACTATGGCTACACCTTC. Translated, it gives CASSLSPRAANYGYTF.

This clone came up a few times. The chain is built from TRBV7-7 and TRBJ2-2; TRBD2 aligns across 8 bases. This CDR3 contains 14 residues. CDR1 and CDR2 from the germline V gene are SSHAT and FNYEAQ (reference sequence). The CDR3 region has the DNA TGTGCTAGCGGGAAGATCGGGTTCGCCGGGGAGCTGTTTTTT. Translation: CASGKIGFAGELFF.

The gene calls are TRBV5-1 and TRBJ2-3; a weak D match, TRBD2 (6 bases). The CDR3 consists of 16 residues. Germline V lookup: CDR1 SGHRS, CDR2 YFSETQ. V lost 5 bases, J lost 2 bases, and 18 bases lay in between. The CDR3 here is CASSHGGDGLTDTQYF. The CDR3 DNA reads TGCGCCAGCAGTCACGGGGGAGACGGCCTCACAGATACGCAGTATTTT.

This rearrangement joins TRBV5-1 to TRBJ2-3; 11 nucleotides match TRBD2. Germline trimming cut 5 bases from V and 6 bases from J; bases unmatched to any gene: 5. Germline V gene sequence: CDR1 SGHRS, CDR2 YFSETQ. The CDR3 loop spans 14 amino acids. The CDR3 here is CASSSGGDPDTQYF. CDR3 nucleotide sequence: TGCGCCAGCAGTAGCGGGGGGGATCCGGATACGCAGTATTTT.

The chain is built from TRBV27 and TRBJ2-7; weak D call: TRBD1 (6 bases). CDR3 length: 13 residues. Trimming took off 6 bases at V and 3 bases at J, with 12 bases between the two ends. The germline CDR1 and CDR2 sequences are MNHEY and SMNVEV (reference sequence). The CDR3 protein is CASSQPGHYEQYF. The CDR3 DNA reads as TGTGCCAGCAGCCAGCCGGGACACTACGAGCAGTACTTC.

V gene TRBV5-1 combines with J gene TRBJ2-1, with TRBD2 matching over 12 bases. The CDR3 runs 14 residues. Germline CDR1 reads SGHRS; CDR2 reads YFSETQ. V was pared by 4 bases and J by 8 bases, with 4 bases of the junction left unmatched. The CDR3 coding sequence is TGCGCCAGCAGCCCTAGCGGGAGGGCGGATGAGCAGTTCTTC. Amino acids: CASSPSGRADEQFF.

A note on this clone: A read error may account for a junction end that differs from germline. The chain employs TRBV7-7 and TRBJ2-2; no clear D gene. The CDR3 consists of 17 residues. CDR1 SSHAT and CDR2 FNYEAQ come from the germline V gene (reference sequence). The CDR3 DNA reads TGTGCTAGCAGCGACCGATCTACCCGCGCGAACACCGGGGAGCTGTTTTTT. Translation gives CASSDRSTRANTGELFF.

The V gene is TRBV4-1, the J gene TRBJ2-7, with 9 bases identical to TRBD1. The CDR3 is made up of 15 amino acids. Germline loops: CDR1 MGHRA, CDR2 YSYEKL. V lost 4 bases, J lost 3 bases, and 7 bases stayed unmatched. The CDR3 protein is CASSLTGGILYEQYF. CDR3 DNA sequence: TGCGCCAGCAGCCTCACAGGGGGCATTCTCTACGAGCAGTACTTC.

This chain links TRBV7-9 with TRBJ2-7; D might be TRBD1 (5 bases). This CDR3 comprises 13 residues. In germline, CDR1 is SEHNR, CDR2 FQNEAQ (reference sequence). Trimming shortened V by 5 bases and J by 3 bases, and 11 bases separated the two germline ends. The CDR3 is CASSPRQYYEQYF. CDR3 DNA: TGTGCCAGCAGCCCCAGACAGTACTACGAGCAGTACTTC.

The chain is built from TRBV7-9 and TRBJ2-1; 9 nucleotides agree with TRBD2. Germline V gene lookup returns CDR1 SEHNR and CDR2 FQNEAQ (reference sequence). The CDR3 runs to 14 residues. The V and J ends lost 6 bases and 5 bases, in that order; junction bases with no gene match: 5. CDR3 bases: TGTGCCAGCAGTCTTAGCGGGAGTAACAATGAGCAGTTCTTC. Encoded protein: CASSLSGSNNEQFF.

This chain joins TRBV13 and TRBJ2-5; TRBD2 agrees at 7 bases. Germline CDR1 and CDR2: PRHDT and FYEKMQ (reference sequence). The CDR3 has 15 amino acids. V lost 5 bases, J lost 5 bases, and 11 bases stayed unmatched. The CDR3 nucleotides are TGTGCCAGCAGCCCCGAAAGGGGAGGGGAGGAGACCCAGTACTTC. This gives the protein CASSPERGGEETQYF.

Written as DNA, the CDR3 is TGCGCCAGCCCACTAGCGGGAGCTTGCAATGAGCAGTTCTTC. Amino acid sequence: CASPLAGACNEQFF. The V and J genes are TRBV10-1 and TRBJ2-1; 11 nucleotides align to TRBD2. The CDR3 has 14 amino acids. The V and J ends lost 8 bases and 6 bases, in that order; junction bases with no gene match: 6. Germline assignment: CDR1 WNHNN and CDR2 SYGVQD (reference sequence).

This chain links TRBV7-9 with TRBJ1-1; D might be TRBD1 (5 bases). Germline values: CDR1 SEHNR, CDR2 FQNEAQ (reference sequence). The CDR3 runs to 14 residues. With 5 bases removed from V and 1 base from J, the gap between germline ends came to 11 bases. The CDR3 is CASSAPGPNTEAFF. CDR3 sequence (DNA): TGTGCCAGCAGCGCCCCAGGGCCGAACACTGAAGCTTTCTTT.

The genes are TRBV18 and TRBJ2-5; 8 nucleotides agree with TRBD2. The J segment lost 5 bases and the V segment lost 6 bases, leaving 11 bases of the junction unmatched. The CDR3 is 15 amino acids. Germline V lookup: CDR1 KGHSH, CDR2 LQKENI. This chain's CDR3 is CASSRSGTRWETQYF. The CDR3 region has the DNA TGTGCCAGCTCCCGCTCCGGGACTAGGTGGGAGACCCAGTACTTC.

V and J are TRBV25-1 and TRBJ2-7, with 7 nucleotides matching TRBD2. The germline CDR1 and CDR2 sequences are MGHDK and SYGVNS. Trimming took 7 bases from V and 0 from J; bases not matched to a gene: 6. This CDR3 contains 14 residues. Here the CDR3 reads CASTTGGSSYEQYF. The DNA for the CDR3 is TGTGCCAGCACAACCGGCGGGAGCTCCTACGAGCAGTACTTC.

This chain's CDR3 is CSVDADTQYF. The CDR3 DNA sequence: TGCAGCGTTGACGCTGATACGCAGTATTTT. This chain joins TRBV29-1 and TRBJ2-3; D is uncertain. Germline CDR1 SQVTM, CDR2 ANQGSEA. The CDR3 spans 10 residues. V was trimmed by 3 bases and J by 6 bases, leaving 4 bases between them.

V gene TRBV19 combines with J gene TRBJ1-1, with 7 bases aligning to TRBD1. Germline CDR1 LNHDA, CDR2 SQIVND (reference sequence). V trimming: 7 bases; J trimming: 6 bases; junction bases outside the gene matches: 8. This CDR3 comprises 13 residues. Here the CDR3 reads CASTTGEIAEAFF. CDR3 bases: TGTGCCAGTACCACAGGGGAGATCGCTGAAGCTTTCTTT.

The chain has TRBV29-1 and TRBJ1-5, with 8 bases matching TRBD1. This CDR3 region has 16 residues. Germline V gene data show CDR1 as SQVTM and CDR2 as ANQGSEA. Germline trimming cut 2 bases from V and 6 bases from J; bases unmatched to any gene: 12. CDR3 nucleotides: TGCAGCGTTGAACACCACTTCGACAGGGGTACTCAGCCCCAGCATTTT. Translation gives CSVEHHFDRGTQPQHF. Full variable domain (rest looked up from reference TRBV29-1 and TRBJ1-5): SAVISQKPSRDICQRGTSLTIQCQVDSQVTMMFWYRQQPGQSLTLIATANQGSEATYESGFVIDKFPISRPNLTFSTLTVSNMSPEDSSIYLCSVEHHFDRGTQPQHFGDGTRLSIL.

The chain carries TRBV27 and TRBJ2-2; unclear D gene. Per the germline V gene, CDR1 is MNHEY and CDR2 is SMNVEV (reference sequence). V lost 2 bases, J lost 2 bases, and 9 bases lay in between. The CDR3 spans 15 residues. The CDR3 DNA reads TGTGCCAGCAGTTTAGTGGGCTATAACACCGGGGAGCTGTTTTTT. Its translation is CASSLVGYNTGELFF.

The chain links TRBV7-8 to TRBJ1-2; D is undetermined. The CDR3 loop spans 12 amino acids. CDR1 SGHVS and CDR2 FQNEAQ come from the germline V gene. Trimming pared 6 bases from V and 7 bases from J, leaving 12 bases between. The CDR3 region is CASRSPAVGYTF. In DNA, the CDR3 is TGTGCCAGCAGATCACCGGCAGTTGGCTACACCTTC.

The V and J genes are TRBV28 and TRBJ1-5, with D possibly matching TRBD1 (5 bases). The CDR3 is 15 amino acids. From germline, CDR1 is MDHEN and CDR2 SYDVKM. Trimming cost V 6 bases and J 3 bases, with 15 bases left between them. The chain's CDR3 is CASSPQGVPNQPQHF. For the CDR3, the DNA is TGTGCCAGCAGCCCACAAGGGGTACCCAATCAGCCCCAGCATTTT.

The rearrangement joins TRBV11-3 to TRBJ2-1; D possibly corresponds to TRBD1 (5 bases). The CDR3 has 14 amino acids. The germline CDR1 and CDR2 sequences are SGHNT and YENEEA. Trimming cost V 5 bases and J 4 bases, with 12 bases left between them. The CDR3 DNA sequence: TGTGCCAGCAGCCCAAAGGGGTGGTACAATGAGCAGTTCTTC. Amino acid sequence: CASSPKGWYNEQFF.

V is TRBV6-1 and J is TRBJ2-3, with 12 positions matching TRBD2. The trim removed 4 bases at V and 1 base at J, leaving 0 bases unmatched. Per the germline V gene, CDR1 is MNHNS and CDR2 is SASEGT. The CDR3 sequence is 15 residues long. The CDR3 nucleotides are TGTGCCAGCAGTGGACTAGCGGGGGGCACAGATACGCAGTATTTT. It codes for CASSGLAGGTDTQYF.

V is TRBV5-5 and J is TRBJ1-2, with 10 bases aligning to TRBD1. The CDR3 extends over 16 amino acids. Germline-derived CDR1 and CDR2 are SGHKS and YYEKEE (reference sequence). V dropped 0 bases and J dropped 1; count of bases not matched to a gene: 3. CDR3 loop: CASSLVRTGGNYGYTF. CDR3 bases: TGTGCCAGCAGCTTGGTTAGGACAGGGGGTAACTATGGCTACACCTTC.

The chain is built from TRBV5-1 and TRBJ2-1; tentative D call: TRBD2 (6 bases). This CDR3 region has 16 residues. Germline V gives CDR1 SGHRS, CDR2 YFSETQ. Trimming removed 0 bases from V and 1 base from J, with 11 bases in between. The DNA for the CDR3 is TGCGCCAGCAGCTTGGCGGACTACGGATCCTACAATGAGCAGTTCTTC. Residues: CASSLADYGSYNEQFF. Together with reference TRBV5-1 and TRBJ2-1, the CDR3 gives the full variable domain: KAGVTQTPRYLIKTRGQQVTLSCSPISGHRSVSWYQQTPGQGLQFLFEYFSETQRNKGNFPGRFSGRQFSNSRSEMNVSTLELGDSALYLCASSLADYGSYNEQFFGPGTRLTVL.

V gene TRBV29-1 combines with J gene TRBJ2-5; either TRBD1 or TRBD2 may supply D (6 bases each). V gave up 2 bases and J gave up 5 bases, with 18 bases separating them. This CDR3 has 15 residues. Germline values: CDR1 SQVTM, CDR2 ANQGSEA. CDR3 coding DNA: TGCAGCGTTGAAATGGGGGACTGGACAGTTGAGACCCAGTACTTC. Translation gives CSVEMGDWTVETQYF. The complete variable domain, with remaining parts taken from reference TRBV29-1 and TRBJ2-5, reads SAVISQKPSRDICQRGTSLTIQCQVDSQVTMMFWYRQQPGQSLTLIATANQGSEATYESGFVIDKFPISRPNLTFSTLTVSNMSPEDSSIYLCSVEMGDWTVETQYFGPGTRLLVL.

V usage is TRBV19 and J usage is TRBJ2-7; 9 bases are a match to TRBD1. V trimming: 6 bases; J trimming: 6 bases; junction bases outside the gene matches: 0. The germline CDR1 and CDR2 sequences are LNHDA and SQIVND (reference sequence). This CDR3 region has 11 residues. The CDR3 loop reads CASRQGAEQYF. The CDR3 DNA is TGTGCCAGTAGACAGGGGGCCGAGCAGTACTTC.

The V gene is TRBV7-2, the J gene TRBJ1-5; D remains ambiguous. This CDR3 region has 12 residues. Looked up from germline, CDR1 is SGHTA and CDR2 is FQGNSA. V lost 5 bases to trimming and J lost 5 bases, with 7 bases between them. CDR3 amino acids: CASSLQDQPQHF. The CDR3, as DNA: TGTGCCAGCAGCCTCCAAGATCAGCCCCAGCATTTT.